The 15 T cell receptor beta chains below were found in one sample sequenced in a study of T cell responses to AZD1222 COVID-19 vaccine. Libraries were prepared by immunoSEQ multiplex PCR; TCRdb keeps only in-frame clonotypes and omits some of them. Counted here are 120,000 or so clones, 90% occurring once; the ten biggest clones make up 7.2%. Here the sequenced sample was peripheral blood, taken on day 0 of AZD1222 vaccination. Source of these receptors: an adult in good health.

In this sample, this clone turned up once. The CDR3 sequence is CASSPGQEESETQYF. The CDR3 DNA reads as TGTGCCAGCAGTCCCGGACAGGAGGAATCCGAGACCCAGTACTTC. This sequence joins TRBV6-2 or TRBV6-3 and TRBJ2-5, with 7 positions matching TRBD1. J lost 5 bases, V lost 5 bases, and 11 bases had no gene match. Germline lookup yields CDR1 MNHEY and CDR2 SVGEGT. This CDR3 contains 15 residues.

The rearrangement joins TRBV21-1 to TRBJ2-1; the table's D gene call, TRBD2, was not cross checked with the DNA. TRBV21-1 is deemed a pseudogene. The CDR3 extends over 16 amino acids. This CDR3 is CASSKGTSGRSLEQFF. The DNA of the CDR3 is TGTGCCAGCAGCAAAGGGACTAGCGGGAGATCCCTTGAGCAGTTCTTC.

This sequence joins TRBV24-1 and TRBJ2-6, with TRBD1 identical over 10 bases. The CDR3 runs to 17 residues. V was clipped by 3 bases and J by 3 bases; unmatched bases: 4. The germline CDR1 and CDR2 sequences are KGHDR and SFDVKD. As DNA, the CDR3 is TGTGCCACCAGTGATGGGACAGGGGCAGGTGGGGCCAACGTCCTGACTTTC. Residues: CATSDGTGAGGANVLTF.

This chain connects TRBV2 to TRBJ1-4; D is possibly TRBD1 (5 bases). The germline V and J ends were trimmed by 2 bases and 3 bases, with 7 bases remaining between them. The length of the CDR3 is 14 residues. CDR1 is SNHLY, CDR2 FYNNEI, per germline. The DNA for the CDR3 is TGTGCCAGCAGTGAACAGGGCGCTAATGAAAAACTGTTTTTT. It is translated as CASSEQGANEKLFF. Using reference TRBV2 and TRBJ1-4 for the parts outside the CDR3, the full variable domain is EPEVTQTPSHQVTQMGQEVILRCVPISNHLYFYWYRQILGQKVEFLVSFYNNEISEKSEIFDDQFSVERPDGSNFTLKIRSTKLEDSAMYFCASSEQGANEKLFFGSGTQLSVL.

The gene calls are TRBV6-1 and TRBJ2-5; D remains unclear. This CDR3 has 14 amino acids. V dropped 2 bases and J dropped 6 bases, with 13 bases sitting between them. Germline V gene data show CDR1 as MNHNS and CDR2 as SASEGT. The CDR3 reads CASSELTNLKTQYF. Written as DNA, the CDR3 is TGTGCCAGCAGTGAATTGACAAACTTAAAGACCCAGTACTTC.

This rearrangement joins TRBV19 to TRBJ2-1, with 12 bases aligning to TRBD2. V was clipped by 8 bases and J by 5 bases; unmatched bases: 10. The CDR3 loop spans 16 amino acids. The germline V gene has CDR1 LNHDA and CDR2 SQIVND (reference sequence). CDR3 bases: TGTGCCAGTGGGGCTAGCGGGAGGGCTGGGCACAATGAGCAGTTCTTC. It codes for CASGASGRAGHNEQFF. Full variable domain (rest looked up from reference TRBV19 and TRBJ2-1): DGGITQSPKYLFRKEGQNVTLSCEQNLNHDAMYWYRQDPGQGLRLIYYSQIVNDFQKGDIAEGYSVSREKKESFPLTVTSAQKNPTAFYLCASGASGRAGHNEQFFGPGTRLTVL.

The chain carries TRBV10-2 and TRBJ1-1; D uncertain. The germline V and J ends were trimmed by 2 bases and 4 bases, with 5 bases remaining between them. The CDR3 has 12 residues. Per the germline V gene, CDR1 is WSHSY and CDR2 is SAAADI. The CDR3, as DNA: TGCGCCAGCAGTGAGGGTTCCACTGAAGCTTTCTTT. This encodes CASSEGSTEAFF.

The V and J genes are TRBV28 and TRBJ1-3; D possibly corresponds to TRBD1 (5 bases). This CDR3 has 14 residues. V lost 6 bases, J lost 3 bases, and 12 bases lay in between. Germline V gene sequence: CDR1 MDHEN, CDR2 SYDVKM. CDR3 bases: TGTGCCAGCAGATTGGGGGGGAGTGGAAACACCATATATTTT. It codes for CASRLGGSGNTIYF.

This chain links TRBV6-6 with TRBJ1-5; D remains ambiguous. The germline CDR1 and CDR2 sequences are MNHNY and SVGAGI (reference sequence). This CDR3 has 14 amino acids. The V and J ends lost 2 bases and 1 base respectively, with 6 bases between them. The CDR3 loop reads CASSYGESNQPQHF. In DNA form, the CDR3 reads TGTGCCAGCAGTTACGGGGAAAGCAATCAGCCCCAGCATTTT.

The chain is built from TRBV6-5 and TRBJ2-3; 11 bases align to TRBD2. CDR1 and CDR2 (germline): MNHEY, SVGAGI. With 5 bases clipped from V and 4 bases from J, the junction kept 5 bases outside the gene matches. The CDR3 sequence is 15 residues long. The CDR3 region is CASSLLAGDADTQYF. CDR3 DNA sequence: TGTGCCAGCAGTCTACTAGCGGGAGATGCAGATACGCAGTATTTT.

The chain joins TRBV15 to TRBJ2-5; D might be TRBD2 (6 bases). This CDR3 has 14 amino acids. Trimming removed 3 bases at V and 2 bases at J, with 10 bases between. CDR1 and CDR2 from the germline V gene are LNHNV and YYDKDF (reference sequence). CDR3 DNA sequence: TGTGCCACCAGCAGCCGGGACTCACAAGAGACCCAGTACTTC. It codes for CATSSRDSQETQYF.

V is TRBV7-3 and J is TRBJ2-3; the D gene could be TRBD1 or TRBD2 (5 bases each). From germline, CDR1 is SGHTA and CDR2 FQGTGA. The CDR3 is 14 residues long. The V gene lost 1 base and the J gene lost 1 base, with 6 bases spanning the gap. CDR3 in DNA: TGTGCCAGCAGCTTAAGGGACGGCACAGATACGCAGTATTTT. It codes for CASSLRDGTDTQYF.

The V gene is TRBV11-3, the J gene TRBJ2-7; 11 nucleotides match TRBD1. CDR1 and CDR2 (germline): SGHNT, YENEEA. J gave up 2 bases and V 5 bases, and 14 bases lay outside the gene matches. The CDR3 is 18 residues long. The CDR3 nucleotides read TGTGCCAGCAGCGCTCGGACAGGGGGCGCCTCTATAACCTACGAGCAGTACTTC. Its protein product is CASSARTGGASITYEQYF.

The V and J genes are TRBV10-3 and TRBJ1-4; 7 nucleotides agree with TRBD1. This CDR3 has 14 amino acids. J gave up 8 bases and V 0 bases, and 3 bases lay outside the gene matches. Germline CDR1 and CDR2: ENHRY and SYGVKD. The CDR3 here is CAISESTGNEKLFF. CDR3 in DNA: TGTGCCATCAGTGAGTCGACAGGGAACGAAAAACTGTTTTTT.

CDR3 in amino acids: CTSSPRGLVGSSYNEQFF. CDR3 bases: TGCACCAGCAGCCCCAGGGGACTAGTGGGGAGCTCCTACAATGAGCAGTTCTTC. The chain couples TRBV1 to TRBJ2-1; the table's D call TRBD2 went unverified against the DNA. TRBV1 is labeled a pseudogene. The CDR3 runs to 18 residues.